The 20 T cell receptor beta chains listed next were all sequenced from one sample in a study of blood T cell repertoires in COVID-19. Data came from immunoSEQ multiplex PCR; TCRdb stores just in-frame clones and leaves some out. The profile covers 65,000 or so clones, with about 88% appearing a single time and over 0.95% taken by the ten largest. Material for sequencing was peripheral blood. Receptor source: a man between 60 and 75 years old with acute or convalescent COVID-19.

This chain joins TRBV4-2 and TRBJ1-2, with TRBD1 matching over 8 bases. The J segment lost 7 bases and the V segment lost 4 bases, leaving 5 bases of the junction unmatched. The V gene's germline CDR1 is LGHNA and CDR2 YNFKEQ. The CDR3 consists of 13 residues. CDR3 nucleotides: TGTGCCAGCAGCCCAGCAGGGGGCCTTGGCTACACCTTC. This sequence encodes CASSPAGGLGYTF.

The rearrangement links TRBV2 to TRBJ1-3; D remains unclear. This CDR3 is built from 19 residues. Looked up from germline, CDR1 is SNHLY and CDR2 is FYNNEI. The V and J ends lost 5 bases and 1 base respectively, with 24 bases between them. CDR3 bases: TGTGCCAGCAGTTTGTCACACCAGGCAGGCCATGCTTCTGGAAACACCATATATTTT. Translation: CASSLSHQAGHASGNTIYF.

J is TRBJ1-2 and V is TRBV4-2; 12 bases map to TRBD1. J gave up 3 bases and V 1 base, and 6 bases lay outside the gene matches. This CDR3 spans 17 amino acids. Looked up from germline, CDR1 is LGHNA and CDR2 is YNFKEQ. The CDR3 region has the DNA TGTGCCAGCAGCCAAGTTGTTGGGACAGGGGGCGACTATGGCTACACCTTC. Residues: CASSQVVGTGGDYGYTF.

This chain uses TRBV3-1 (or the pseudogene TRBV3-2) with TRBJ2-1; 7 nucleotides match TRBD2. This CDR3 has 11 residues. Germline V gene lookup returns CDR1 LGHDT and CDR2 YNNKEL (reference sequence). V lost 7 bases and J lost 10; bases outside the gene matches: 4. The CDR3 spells CASISRGEQFF. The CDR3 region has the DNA TGTGCCAGCATCTCGCGGGGGGAGCAGTTCTTC.

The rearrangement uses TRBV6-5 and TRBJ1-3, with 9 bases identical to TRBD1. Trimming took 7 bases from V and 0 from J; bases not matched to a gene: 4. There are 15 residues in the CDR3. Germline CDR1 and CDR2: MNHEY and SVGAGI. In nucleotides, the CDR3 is TGTGCCAGCATCAGGGACAGGGACTCTGGAAACACCATATATTTT. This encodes CASIRDRDSGNTIYF.

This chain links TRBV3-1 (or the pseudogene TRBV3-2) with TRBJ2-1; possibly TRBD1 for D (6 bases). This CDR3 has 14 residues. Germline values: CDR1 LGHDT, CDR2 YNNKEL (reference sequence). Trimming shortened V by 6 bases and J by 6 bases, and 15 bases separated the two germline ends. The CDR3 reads CASSPGTSINEQFF. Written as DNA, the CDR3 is TGTGCCAGCAGTCCCGGGACATCTATCAATGAGCAGTTCTTC.

CDR3 in DNA: TGTGCCAGCAGTTTCGACCGCCGGGGAGTTGAAAAACTGTTTTTT. It translates to CASSFDRRGVEKLFF. V usage is TRBV6-6 and J usage is TRBJ1-4; the D is unclear. The germline CDR1 and CDR2 sequences are MNHNY and SVGAGI (reference sequence). The CDR3 extends over 15 amino acids. Between the trimmed V and J ends, which lost 4 bases and 7 bases, there was a span of 16 bases.

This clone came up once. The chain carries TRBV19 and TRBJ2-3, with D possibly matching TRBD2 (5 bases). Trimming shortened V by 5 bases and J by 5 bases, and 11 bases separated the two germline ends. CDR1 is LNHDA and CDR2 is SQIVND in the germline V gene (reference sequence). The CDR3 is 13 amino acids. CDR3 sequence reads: CASSPRGLDTQYF. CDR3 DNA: TGTGCCAGTAGTCCCCGGGGTCTAGATACGCAGTATTTT.

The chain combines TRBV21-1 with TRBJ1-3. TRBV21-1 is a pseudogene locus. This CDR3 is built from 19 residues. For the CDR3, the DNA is TGTGCCAGCAGCAATCGAGGAGTAGGATTAGTGCACTCTGGAAACACCATATATTTT. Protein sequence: CASSNRGVGLVHSGNTIYF.

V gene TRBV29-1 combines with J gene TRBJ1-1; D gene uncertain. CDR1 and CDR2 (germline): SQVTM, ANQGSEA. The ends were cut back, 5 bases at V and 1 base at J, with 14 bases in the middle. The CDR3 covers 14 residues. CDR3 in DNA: TGCAGCGTTTGGGTGGTCCGGGAGAACACTGAAGCTTTCTTT. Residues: CSVWVVRENTEAFF.

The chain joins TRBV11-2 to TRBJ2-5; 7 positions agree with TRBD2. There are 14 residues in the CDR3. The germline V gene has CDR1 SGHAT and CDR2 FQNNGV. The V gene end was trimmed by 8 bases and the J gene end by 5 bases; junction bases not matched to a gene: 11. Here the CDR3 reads CASALGGSGETQYF. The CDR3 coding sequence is TGTGCCAGCGCTCTGGGGGGGTCTGGCGAGACCCAGTACTTC.

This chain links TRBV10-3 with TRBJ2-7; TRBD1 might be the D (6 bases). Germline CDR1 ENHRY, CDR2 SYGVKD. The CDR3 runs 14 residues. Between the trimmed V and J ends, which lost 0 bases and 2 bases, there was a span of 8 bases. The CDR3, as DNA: TGTGCCATCAGTGAGTCGACAGGCGCCTACGAGCAGTACTTC. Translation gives CAISESTGAYEQYF.

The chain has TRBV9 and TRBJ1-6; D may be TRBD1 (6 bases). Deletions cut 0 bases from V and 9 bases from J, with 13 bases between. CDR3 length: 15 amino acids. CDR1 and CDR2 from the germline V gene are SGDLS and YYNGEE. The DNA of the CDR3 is TGTGCCAGCAGCGTAGACCCAGGGGCAAGTTCACCCCTCCACTTT. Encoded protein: CASSVDPGASSPLHF. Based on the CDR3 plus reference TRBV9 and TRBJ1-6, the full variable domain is DSGVTQTPKHLITATGQRVTLRCSPRSGDLSVYWYQQSLDQGLQFLIQYYNGEERAKGNILERFSAQQFPDLHSELNLSSLELGDSALYFCASSVDPGASSPLHFGNGTRLTVT.

CDR3 residues: CASSLRGTADYEQYF. In nucleotides, the CDR3 is TGTGCCAGCAGCTTACGCGGGACAGCCGACTACGAGCAGTACTTC. The chain has TRBV7-6 and TRBJ2-7, with D perhaps matching TRBD1 (7 bases). There are 15 residues in the CDR3. Germline V CDR1 and CDR2: SGHVS, FNYEAQ. V dropped 2 bases and J dropped 3 bases, with 14 bases sitting between them.

CDR3 in amino acids: CASGFSLDRVDQPQHF. Here the CDR3 DNA reads TGTGCTAGTGGCTTTTCCCTCGACAGGGTCGATCAGCCCCAGCATTTT. This chain connects TRBV12-5 to TRBJ1-5, with 7 bases aligning to TRBD1. CDR1 is LGHNT, CDR2 FRNRAP, per germline. The V gene end was trimmed by 6 bases and the J gene end by 5 bases; junction bases not matched to a gene: 13. This CDR3 is 16 amino acids long.

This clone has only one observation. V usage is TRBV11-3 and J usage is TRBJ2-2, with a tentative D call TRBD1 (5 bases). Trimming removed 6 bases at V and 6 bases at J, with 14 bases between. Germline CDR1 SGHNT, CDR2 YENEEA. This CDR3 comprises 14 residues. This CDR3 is CASSSRGVSGELFF. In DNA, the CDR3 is TGTGCCAGCAGTTCAAGGGGCGTTTCCGGGGAGCTGTTTTTT.

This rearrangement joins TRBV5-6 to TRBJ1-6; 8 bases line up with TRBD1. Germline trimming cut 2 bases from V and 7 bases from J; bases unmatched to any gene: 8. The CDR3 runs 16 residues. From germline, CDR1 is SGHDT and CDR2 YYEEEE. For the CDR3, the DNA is TGTGCCAGCAGCTTTCTGGACAGGGCAGGCAATTCACCCCTCCACTTT. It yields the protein CASSFLDRAGNSPLHF. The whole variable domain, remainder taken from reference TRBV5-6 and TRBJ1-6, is DAGVTQSPTHLIKTRGQQVTLRCSPKSGHDTVSWYQQALGQGPQFIFQYYEEEERQRGNFPDRFSGHQFPNYSSELNVNALLLGDSALYLCASSFLDRAGNSPLHFGNGTRLTVT.

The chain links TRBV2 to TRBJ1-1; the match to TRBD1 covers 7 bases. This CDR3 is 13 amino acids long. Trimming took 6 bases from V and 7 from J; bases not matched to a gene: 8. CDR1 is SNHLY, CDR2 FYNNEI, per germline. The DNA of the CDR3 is TGTGCCAGCAGGAAGGAACGGGACAGTGAAGCTTTCTTT. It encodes CASRKERDSEAFF.

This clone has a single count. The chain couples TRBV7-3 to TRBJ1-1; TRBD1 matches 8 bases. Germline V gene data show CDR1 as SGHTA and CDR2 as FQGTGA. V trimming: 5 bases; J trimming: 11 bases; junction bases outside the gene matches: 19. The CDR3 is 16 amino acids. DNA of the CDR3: TGTGCCAGCAGCACAGGACAGGGAAGGCCGGGCTCTAGGGCTTTCTTT. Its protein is CASSTGQGRPGSRAFF.

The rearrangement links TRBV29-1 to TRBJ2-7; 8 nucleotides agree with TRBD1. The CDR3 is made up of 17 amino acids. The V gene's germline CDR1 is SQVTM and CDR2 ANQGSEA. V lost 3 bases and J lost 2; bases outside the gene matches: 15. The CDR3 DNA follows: TGCAGCGTTGAGAAAGGCTACAGGACAGGGTTTACCTACGAGCAGTACTTC. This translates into CSVEKGYRTGFTYEQYF.